Below, 22 T cell receptor beta chains from the same sample are listed, as sequenced in a study of spatial heterogeneity in lung cancer. These receptors lack a known antigen. TCRdb processed the 5' RACE reads anew with MiXCR; each CDR3 protein has one entry. The data show about 7,000 distinct CDR3 sequences, with less than 15% seen just once and about 8.1% held by the top ten. Described time point: sample taken at primary tumor resection. Notes on the study in general: Counts of expanded intratumoral alpha and beta TCRs tracked tumor mutation counts.

The sample here was lung tumor tissue, taken at surgery. The receptors were gathered from a male donor with early-stage non-small cell lung cancer.

This clonotype was seen ten or more times. The chain employs TRBV9 and TRBJ1-5, with D possibly matching TRBD1 (5 bases). V lost 0 bases and J lost 6, with 10 bases in between. Germline V gene lookup returns CDR1 SGDLS and CDR2 YYNGEE. This CDR3 spans 14 amino acids. The CDR3 here is CASSVDGAGQPQHF. CDR3 nucleotides: TGTGCCAGCAGCGTAGATGGGGCTGGTCAGCCCCAGCATTTT.

This clonotype was observed at least ten times. The chain uses TRBV4-1 and TRBJ2-2, with D possibly matching TRBD1 (5 bases). CDR1 and CDR2 (germline): MGHRA, YSYEKL. V was shortened by 6 bases and J by 7 bases, with 12 bases between the two germline ends. CDR3 size: 13 residues. CDR3 in amino acids: CASSSRDVGELFF. The DNA of the CDR3 is TGCGCCAGCAGTTCCAGGGATGTCGGGGAGCTGTTTTTT.

This clonotype appeared many times. This chain links TRBV4-2 with TRBJ2-6; D perhaps matches TRBD1 (5 bases). The V end was cut by 2 bases, the J end by 2 bases, with 10 bases between. Germline V gene lookup returns CDR1 LGHNA and CDR2 YNFKEQ. The CDR3 runs 16 residues. The CDR3 coding sequence is TGTGCCAGCAGCCAACAGGGCCTAGCTGGGGCCAACGTCCTGACTTTC. Translated, it gives CASSQQGLAGANVLTF.

This clonotype was observed many times. V is TRBV28 and J is TRBJ1-5; no firm D call. V gave up 3 bases and J gave up 2 bases, with 11 bases separating them. The V gene's germline CDR1 is MDHEN and CDR2 SYDVKM. The CDR3 spans 15 residues. The CDR3 here is CASSFPGWGNQPQHF. The CDR3 DNA follows: TGTGCCAGCAGTTTCCCAGGTTGGGGCAATCAGCCCCAGCATTTT. Full variable domain (outside the CDR3, taken from reference TRBV28 and TRBJ1-5): DVKVTQSSRYLVKRTGEKVFLECVQDMDHENMFWYRQDPGLGLRLIYFSYDVKMKEKGDIPEGYSVSREKKERFSLILESASTNQTSMYLCASSFPGWGNQPQHFGDGTRLSIL.

This clonotype has at least ten counts. The chain combines TRBV3-1 with TRBJ1-2, with D perhaps matching TRBD1 (6 bases). CDR3 length equals 14 residues. V dropped 4 bases and J dropped 8 bases, with 17 bases sitting between them. Germline values: CDR1 LGHDT, CDR2 YNNKEL (reference sequence). CDR3 region: CASSPHGGAWGYTF. CDR3 bases: TGTGCCAGCAGCCCTCACGGGGGGGCCTGGGGCTACACCTTC.

This clonotype was observed many times. This chain connects TRBV11-3 to TRBJ2-5; 8 positions match TRBD1. There are 16 residues in the CDR3. Looked up from germline, CDR1 is SGHNT and CDR2 is YENEEA. V gave up 5 bases and J gave up 5 bases; unmatched junction bases: 13. The CDR3 region is CASSLRQGTAKETQYF. As DNA, the CDR3 is TGTGCCAGCAGCCTACGACAGGGGACGGCTAAGGAGACCCAGTACTTC.

In this sample, this clonotype turned up many times. The gene calls are TRBV5-1 and TRBJ1-3; D is unclear. Per germline, CDR1 SGHRS and CDR2 YFSETQ. The germline V and J ends were trimmed by 1 base and 2 bases, with 13 bases remaining between them. The CDR3 consists of 16 residues. CDR3 sequence (DNA): TGCGCCAGCAGCTTGAATCTGGGGTCAACTGGAAACACCATATATTTT. Its translation: CASSLNLGSTGNTIYF. The variable domain in full, with the rest retrieved from reference TRBV5-1 and TRBJ1-3, is KAGVTQTPRYLIKTRGQQVTLSCSPISGHRSVSWYQQTPGQGLQFLFEYFSETQRNKGNFPGRFSGRQFSNSRSEMNVSTLELGDSALYLCASSLNLGSTGNTIYFGEGSWLTVV.

This clonotype was seen repeatedly, ten times or more. J is TRBJ2-3 and V is TRBV7-2; unclear D gene. The germline V gene has CDR1 SGHTA and CDR2 FQGNSA. This CDR3 is built from 14 residues. V dropped 2 bases and J dropped 0 bases, with 6 bases sitting between them. The CDR3 DNA reads TGTGCCAGCAGCTTAACGTATAGCACAGATACGCAGTATTTT. It is translated as CASSLTYSTDTQYF. Using reference TRBV7-2 and TRBJ2-3 for the parts outside the CDR3, the full variable domain is GAGVSQSPSNKVTEKGKDVELRCDPISGHTALYWYRQSLGQGLEFLIYFQGNSAPDKSGLPSDRFSAERTGGSVSTLTIQRTQQEDSAVYLCASSLTYSTDTQYFGPGTRLTVL.

This clonotype was observed a few times. This sequence joins TRBV4-2 and TRBJ2-5; 8 bases are a match to TRBD2. J lost 5 bases, V lost 0 bases, and 8 bases had no gene match. The CDR3 is made up of 16 amino acids. In germline, CDR1 is LGHNA, CDR2 YNFKEQ. In nucleotides, the CDR3 is TGTGCCAGCAGCCAAGAGGGCCCGGGACTAGGCGAGACCCAGTACTTC. Translated, it gives CASSQEGPGLGETQYF.

At least ten counts were recorded for this clonotype. V and J are TRBV10-3 and TRBJ2-2, with D possibly matching TRBD1 (6 bases). This CDR3 contains 15 residues. CDR1 is ENHRY and CDR2 is SYGVKD in the germline V gene. V lost 6 bases and J 7 bases, leaving 18 bases between the germline ends. The CDR3 is CAISANSGAGGELFF. As DNA, the CDR3 is TGTGCCATCAGCGCTAACTCAGGGGCGGGCGGGGAGCTGTTTTTT.

This clonotype was counted at least ten times. This chain uses TRBV10-3 with TRBJ2-2; D is unclear. The V gene lost 5 bases and the J gene lost 1 base, with 11 bases spanning the gap. CDR1 ENHRY and CDR2 SYGVKD come from the germline V gene. This CDR3 is built from 15 residues. The CDR3 is CAISLGVGNTGELFF. DNA for the CDR3: TGTGCCATCAGTCTAGGTGTAGGGAACACCGGGGAGCTGTTTTTT.

This clonotype was picked up many times. The chain links TRBV2 to TRBJ1-5; no clear D gene. The CDR3 loop spans 15 amino acids. Trimming cost V 1 base and J 1 base, with 8 bases left between them. From germline, CDR1 is SNHLY and CDR2 FYNNEI. CDR3 residues: CASSEVGISNQPQHF. The CDR3 DNA sequence: TGTGCCAGCAGTGAAGTCGGAATAAGCAATCAGCCCCAGCATTTT.

This clonotype was found many times. This rearrangement joins TRBV11-2 to TRBJ2-4; D remains unclear. CDR1 SGHAT and CDR2 FQNNGV come from the germline V gene. The CDR3 runs to 16 residues. V was shortened by 1 base and J by 2 bases, with 12 bases between the two germline ends. This chain's CDR3 is CASSLGLMIPKNIQYF. Here the CDR3 DNA reads TGTGCCAGCAGCTTAGGGTTAATGATCCCCAAAAACATTCAGTACTTC.

The chain is built from TRBV10-2 and TRBJ1-1; 7 bases line up with TRBD1. This CDR3 region has 13 residues. Losses at the gene ends were 6 bases for V and 4 bases for J; bases not matched to a gene: 5. Germline-derived CDR1 and CDR2 are WSHSY and SAAADI. This chain's CDR3 is CASSTQGGTEAFF. The CDR3 DNA is TGCGCCAGCAGCACCCAGGGGGGCACTGAAGCTTTCTTT.

In its sample, this clonotype ranks as large (0.1 to 1%). The CDR3 is CSARGLTEAIDTQYF. CDR3 coding DNA: TGCAGTGCTAGAGGTCTAACAGAAGCGATCGATACGCAGTATTTT. This chain connects TRBV20-1 to TRBJ2-3, with D uncertain. Trimming left V 1 base short and J 6 bases short, with 17 bases between. The CDR3 runs to 15 residues. Germline loops: CDR1 DFQATT, CDR2 SNEGSKA (reference sequence).

This clonotype was seen at least ten times. The CDR3 spells CASSTSGTSKFF. Here the CDR3 DNA reads TGTGCCAGCAGCACCTCCGGGACTAGTAAATTCTTC. The rearrangement joins TRBV7-3 to TRBJ2-1, with 8 bases matching TRBD2. Germline lookup yields CDR1 SGHTA and CDR2 FQGTGA. J gave up 16 bases and V 5 bases, and 10 bases lay outside the gene matches. CDR3 length: 12 residues.

This chain links TRBV6-5 with TRBJ1-2, with no clear D. Germline V gene data show CDR1 as MNHEY and CDR2 as SVGAGI. Trimming cost V 4 bases and J 3 bases, with 6 bases left between them. This CDR3 spans 12 amino acids. The CDR3 region is CASSSGYYGYTF. DNA of the CDR3: TGTGCCAGCAGTTCAGGTTACTATGGCTACACCTTC.

In this sample, this clonotype turned up many times. This chain connects TRBV12-3 or TRBV12-4 to TRBJ1-1, with D possibly TRBD1 on 5 matching bases. CDR3 size: 13 residues. The V gene lost 6 bases and the J gene lost 3 bases, with 11 bases spanning the gap. CDR3 loop: CASSLDTYTEAFF. Written as DNA, the CDR3 is TGTGCCAGCAGCCTGGACACCTACACTGAAGCTTTCTTT.

This clonotype has ten or more counts. The V call is TRBV7-9, the J call TRBJ1-2, with unresolved D. The ends were cut back, 1 base at V and 1 base at J, with 7 bases in the middle. Germline V gene data show CDR1 as SEHNR and CDR2 as FQNEAQ (reference sequence). The CDR3 contains 14 residues. The CDR3 here is CASSLETLNYGYTF. As DNA, the CDR3 is TGTGCCAGCAGCTTAGAAACTCTTAACTATGGCTACACCTTC.

By share, this clonotype ranks as medium-sized. The V gene is TRBV12-3 or TRBV12-4, the J gene TRBJ1-4; D call uncertain. The CDR3 runs to 14 residues. V lost 4 bases, J lost 0 bases, and 6 bases lay in between. The CDR3 spells CASSSSATNEKLFF. In nucleotides, the CDR3 is TGTGCCAGCAGTTCCAGTGCAACTAATGAAAAACTGTTTTTT.

This clonotype is medium-sized. The rearrangement joins TRBV20-1 to TRBJ2-5; D is unclear. Per germline, CDR1 DFQATT and CDR2 SNEGSKA (reference sequence). Trimming removed 3 bases from V and 5 bases from J, with 7 bases in between. The CDR3 is 11 residues long. The CDR3: CSASSDETQYF. CDR3 sequence (DNA): TGCAGTGCTAGTTCCGACGAGACCCAGTACTTC.

Only a few counts were recorded for this clonotype. The CDR3 region is CASGGGIGLPGANVLTF. The CDR3 region has the DNA TGCGCCAGCGGAGGGGGGATCGGGTTGCCTGGGGCCAACGTCCTGACTTTC. J is TRBJ2-6 and V is TRBV4-1, with D tentatively TRBD1 or TRBD2 (6 bases each). Per the germline V gene, CDR1 is MGHRA and CDR2 is YSYEKL. The germline V and J ends were trimmed by 8 bases and 2 bases, with 19 bases remaining between them. CDR3 length: 17 residues.